The sequence of this TCR beta chain was determined in a study of identical twins. The study's findings and limits: Invariant MAIT and iNKT cells may have partly biased zero-insertion analyses. Without tracking the same donors, conclusions rested on cross-sectional statistical analysis.

A universal primer site arose from template switching, and cDNA bore unique molecular identifiers. TCRdb re-called the 5' RACE reads through MiXCR, storing one row per CDR3 protein. The repertoire holds roughly 1,500,000 distinct CDR3 sequences, with roughly 35% as singletons. Comments on this clonotype: Its specificity is unknown.

The V and J ends lost 6 bases and 4 bases, in that order; junction bases with no gene match: 2. Per the germline V gene, CDR1 is ENHRY and CDR2 is SYGVKD. This CDR3 contains 13 residues. The specimen was cord blood. The origin of this receptor is a newborn girl in good health. The V gene is TRBV10-3, the J gene TRBJ2-2; 7 nucleotides match TRBD1. The CDR3 region is CAIRGQPTGELFF. CDR3 DNA: TGTGCCATCAGGGGACAGCCCACCGGGGAGCTGTTTTTT.